This paragraph covers one T cell receptor (beta chain) sequence. Antigen specificity is unknown. The repertoire was sequenced with immunoSEQ multiplex PCR; TCRdb's copy has only in-frame clones and lacks some. The sample holds more than 2 million clones, 90% to 96% seen once. Those who donated were healthy HIV-negative adults, with no recent acute infections or vaccinations reported. This sample stems from a study of shared clonotypes between healthy human individuals. Regarding the study as a whole: Represented diversity, genetic and exposure-history alike, was limited by few donors. A handful of donors shared about 4.5% of their naive CD4 clonotypes.

Germline CDR1 and CDR2: LGHNA and YNFKEQ. The CDR3 covers 17 residues. Trimming cost V 0 bases and J 1 base, with 14 bases left between them. The specimen sequenced was naive CD4+ T cells sorted from blood. Indicated subset: CD45RA+ positively selected. This rearrangement joins TRBV4-2 to TRBJ2-3; tentatively, D is TRBD2 (5 bases). This receptor was taken from a man younger than 30 in good health. CDR3 protein: CASSQDSASVGTDTQYF. DNA of the CDR3: TGTGCCAGCAGCCAAGATAGCGCCTCCGTTGGCACAGATACGCAGTATTTT.